Shown below are 10 T cell receptor beta chains from a single sample sequenced in a study of blood T cells in healthy people across ages. Next came a second PCR, run for roughly 7 to 12 cycles, which used a sample-barcoded 5' primer along with a J-beta primer mix. TCRdb processed the 5' RACE reads anew with MiXCR; each CDR3 protein has one entry. The sample consists of roughly 790,000 distinct CDR3 sequences, approximately 43% of them appearing once. Sequencing was performed on blood. The receptors derive from a woman aged 60-70 years in good health.

The V gene is TRBV4-3, the J gene TRBJ2-1, with D uncertain. The CDR3 sequence is 16 residues long. Germline CDR1 reads LGHNA; CDR2 reads YSLEER. Trimming cost V 0 bases and J 3 bases, with 12 bases left between them. The CDR3 loop is CASSQEWGEFYNEQFF. CDR3 coding DNA: TGCGCCAGCAGCCAAGAGTGGGGTGAATTCTACAATGAGCAGTTCTTC.

The CDR3, as DNA: TGTGCCAGCACGGGAGACGCAGATACGCAGTATTTT. It codes for CASTGDADTQYF. The V and J genes are TRBV3-1 and TRBJ2-3; possible D gene TRBD2, 6 bases. This CDR3 contains 12 residues. Trimming took off 7 bases at V and 4 bases at J, with 9 bases between the two ends. Germline V gives CDR1 LGHDT, CDR2 YNNKEL (reference sequence).

The sample holds a few counts of this clonotype. V gene TRBV12-3 or TRBV12-4 combines with J gene TRBJ1-4, with 8 bases matching TRBD1. V trimming: 6 bases; J trimming: 3 bases; junction bases outside the gene matches: 3. There are 14 residues in the CDR3. The CDR3 nucleotides are TGTGCCAGCAGCTGGACAGGGTCTAATGAAAAACTGTTTTTT. Translating gives CASSWTGSNEKLFF.

Of note for this clonotype: The junction does not match germline at one end; this may be a read error. CDR3 sequence (DNA): TGTGCCAACAGTCCAGGGCCGCCAGGTTCACCCCTCCACTTT. Its protein product is CANSPGPPGSPLHF. This chain connects TRBV12-3 or TRBV12-4 to TRBJ1-6; TRBD1 might be the D (5 bases). The CDR3 totals 14 residues.

This clonotype was counted between two and nine times. J is TRBJ2-6 and V is TRBV3-1, with a possible D match to TRBD2 (5 bases). The CDR3 is 15 amino acids. Germline V CDR1 and CDR2: LGHDT, YNNKEL (reference sequence). V shed 7 bases and J shed 0 bases, with 10 bases lying between them. The DNA for the CDR3 is TGTGCCAGCACCCCGGACTTCTCTGGGGCCAACGTCCTGACTTTC. Translated: CASTPDFSGANVLTF.

In this sample, this clonotype turned up a few times. The chain carries TRBV20-1 and TRBJ2-7; TRBD2 agrees at 7 bases. The V gene's germline CDR1 is DFQATT and CDR2 SNEGSKA (reference sequence). The CDR3 extends over 13 amino acids. J gave up 2 bases and V 4 bases, and 5 bases lay outside the gene matches. CDR3 nucleotide sequence: TGCAGTGCTACAGGCGGGAGTACCTACGAGCAGTACTTC. Protein product: CSATGGSTYEQYF.

This chain uses TRBV4-1 with TRBJ2-1; perhaps TRBD2 as D (6 bases). The CDR3 runs 16 residues. V dropped 0 bases and J dropped 4 bases, with 13 bases sitting between them. In germline, CDR1 is MGHRA, CDR2 YSYEKL. CDR3 nucleotides: TGCGCCAGCAGCCAAGAGTCAGGAGGGCATTACAATGAGCAGTTCTTC. Protein sequence: CASSQESGGHYNEQFF.

This clonotype turned up a few times. This chain joins TRBV5-1 and TRBJ1-1, with 8 bases aligning to TRBD1. Germline V gene lookup returns CDR1 SGHRS and CDR2 YFSETQ. V gave up 4 bases and J gave up 1 base; unmatched junction bases: 6. The CDR3 consists of 15 residues. The CDR3 reads CASSGGQGQNTEAFF. For the CDR3, the DNA is TGCGCCAGCAGCGGCGGACAGGGTCAGAACACTGAAGCTTTCTTT.

V gene TRBV20-1 combines with J gene TRBJ2-1; TRBD2 matches 10 bases. Germline-derived CDR1 and CDR2 are DFQATT and SNEGSKA (reference sequence). The V gene end was trimmed by 0 bases and the J gene end by 5 bases; junction bases not matched to a gene: 16. CDR3 size: 19 residues. The DNA for the CDR3 is TGCAGTGCTAGAGATGGGGCGCCTGGAGCGGGAGGGCGGCACAATGAGCAGTTCTTC. Amino acids: CSARDGAPGAGGRHNEQFF.

This clonotype was detected a few times. Here the CDR3 DNA reads TGTGCCAGCAGCCCATCCAGACTTGACTATATGCAGTATTTT. This gives the protein CASSPSRLDYMQYF. V gene TRBV7-2 combines with J gene TRBJ2-3; D may be TRBD2 (5 bases). CDR1 is SGHTA and CDR2 is FQGNSA in the germline V gene. V shed 5 bases and J shed 11 bases, with 20 bases lying between them. The CDR3 loop spans 14 amino acids.